The sequence of this TCR beta chain was determined in a study of cytomegalovirus exposure and HLA in healthy donors (dated by TCRdb to about 2017). Concerning the study at large: According to an earlier analysis of 587 of the donors, some 170 million T cells yielded over 100 million unique TCR beta sequences and around 300 Gb of sequence data. In a later genetic analysis, genome-wide SNP genotypes for about three fifths of the 666 donors were used, and that subset was treated as a discovery cohort. To decide whether each TCR beta V gene segment behaved as functional or pseudogenic, an earlier analysis of some 580 of the donors relied on high-throughput TCR beta sequencing. High-throughput TCR immunosequencing, statistical association of individual TCRs with disease status, and machine learning were combined to predict cytomegalovirus infection status. Roughly 310 gigabases of sequencing data and 70 million to 85 million unique TCR sequences were included in an early release covering roughly 700 HLA-typed donors. Class I and class II HLA loci were covered by the typing at four-digit resolution. On average, over 200,000 unique TCR beta nucleotide sequences were sequenced per donor among fewer than 500 genotyped donors of the cohort, with roughly 18% of those sequences being non-productive. The later analysis used no new phenotypic data to find candidate immune exposures, relying instead on TCR beta sequences and their occurrence across donors. Of the 300 to 450 genotyped donors, roughly 76% were placed in the genetic ancestry cluster associated with self-reported Caucasian donors. The study used immunosequencing to profile the T cell repertoires of hundreds of subjects and linked those repertoires to cytomegalovirus serostatus. Several DR-DQ haplotypes were treated as single units for association and clustering because of strong linkage in the cohort. The number of typed donors differed by locus: roughly 620-630 for A, B, C, DRB1 and DQB1; some 500 for DQA1; around 580 for DPA1; and 400 to 480 for DPB1. The study aimed to test whether cataloging public T cell receptors could reveal signatures of past pathogen exposure. Besides the first cohort of approximately 670 subjects, a separate validation cohort made up of 120 different subjects was used. Donor age, sex, ethnicity and CMV serostatus were compiled together with the repertoire data. All discovery cohort repertoires had been generated using a single sequencing platform. A later analysis re-analyzed previously published TCR beta repertoires from several hundred donors and added high-resolution HLA genotyping to study TCR occurrence patterns. Broad study findings and their caveats: The authors suggested that the approach could potentially be generalized to other disease states and immunological phenotypes. In a later genetic analysis, fewer N-insertions in productive TCRs were reported among donors in an Asian-associated ancestry cluster than the roughly 700-donor mean. In a later analysis, the rate of TCR association differed among HLA loci, with DRB1 alleles having the most associated TCRs and HLA-C alleles having the fewest. Only TCR beta chains were sequenced in this cohort, and the absence of alpha or paired-chain data limited detectable features. Broadly in line with IMGT annotations, most TCR beta V segments showed up in productive rearrangements about 90% or about 30% of the time in an earlier analysis of 587 of the donors. The earlier analysis of a few hundred of the donors excluded about 16 rarely observed V segments, including chromosome 9 orphons, because counts were too low. For the cohort, immune exposure information was limited to CMV serostatus. Compared with equally common non-associated chains, HLA-associated TCR beta chains in a later analysis were more clonally expanded and had lower generation probabilities. In vitro tests confirmed that a few of the cytomegalovirus-associated TCR beta chains recognize cytomegalovirus antigens. The presence/absence analyses assumed that sequencing depth was roughly uniform across donors, and that assumption may not be true. The classifier was reported to diagnose cytomegalovirus status with high specificity and sensitivity in both the original and validation cohorts. Most TCR sequences were observed very rarely across donors, whereas some public TCRs were present in many individuals. Assigning TCR associations to individual alleles was difficult when HLA alleles, especially DR and DQ, strongly co-occurred. V-gene and J-gene trimming of TCR beta chains was associated with a missense DCLRE1C variant in a later genetic analysis, and the association was replicated in an independent cohort. The 87-base-pair reads could not distinguish some IMGT-functional V segments, including TRBV6-2 and TRBV6-3, so those segments were excluded. The sequencing pipeline was judged likely to have produced a cluster of highly shared sequence variants as a technical artifact. A further reported finding was that TCR beta sequences accurately predicted the HLA-A and HLA-B alleles for most subjects in the first cohort. In a later analysis, most CMV-associated TCR beta chains were found to appear HLA-restricted, with HLA associations seemingly driven largely by CMV exposure. Correlated functional status among segregating V segments might be attributable to linkage disequilibrium, but an unknown experimental factor could not be ruled out. The study gave a list of under 200 TCR beta chains associated with cytomegalovirus. In a later analysis, 16,951 TCR beta sequences were associated with specific HLA alleles at a false discovery rate of 0.05. Several of the top co-occurrence clusters appeared to be linked to parvovirus B19, influenza, CMV and Epstein-Barr virus, according to a later analysis. Because some donors lacked HLA typing at each locus, the association tests relied only on the typed subset.

Of note for this clone: Its antigen remains undetermined. No quality values exist for individual bases; no much larger clone is one base distant.

The library was made by the immunoSEQ multiplex PCR assay. The multiplex PCR relied on a mix of 60 forward primers for TCR Vbeta segments and 13 reverse primers for TCR Jbeta segments. A multiplex PCR assay on genomic DNA amplified the CDR3 region of rearranged TCR beta genes. The Illumina HiSeq System was used to sequence the amplified TCR beta libraries as 87-base-pair reads. Per the original workflow: Across the 500 to 850 repertoires, a later analysis counted some 81 million unique TCR beta chains, some 11 million of which were shared by at least two donors. A nearest-neighbor algorithm error-corrected the raw reads and collapsed the reads into unique sequences, merging closely related sequences to remove PCR and sequencing errors. V, D and J gene segments were assigned by aligning CDR3 sequences to IMGT reference sequences. For a sequence to be retained, a match of at least six nucleotides was required to both a V gene segment and a J gene segment. A rearrangement counted as productive if the CDR3 had no stop codons and remained in frame with V and J, and every other rearrangement counted as non-productive. CDR3 was defined according to IMGT convention as the region running from the second conserved V-encoded cysteine to the conserved J-encoded phenylalanine. Sequences without an unambiguous match to a single V gene segment were excluded from the earlier analysis of about 600 of the donors. An earlier analysis of fewer than 750 of the donors classified V segments as functional when productive rearrangements were above 56.7% and as segregating when the standard deviation between donors was above 5%. A statistical classification framework was developed to diagnose cytomegalovirus status using the catalog of TCR beta chain sequences. In a later analysis, TCR nucleotide sequences were compared against IMGT/GENE-DB human TR gene sequences so that V and J genes could be assigned. The TCRdist pipeline was used in a later analysis to assign CDR3 sequences and most-parsimonious VDJ recombination scenarios. In a later analysis, each TCR beta chain was defined by its CDR3 amino acid sequence together with its V-gene family, and reads without a unique V-gene family were excluded. A later analysis removed nearly 600 highly shared, low-generation-probability nucleotide sequences to deal with suspected cross-contamination and a sequencing artifact. In a later analysis, a clonal expansion index for each public chain was calculated from normalized within-repertoire ranks of inferred template counts. Generation probabilities in a later analysis came from a VDJ recombination model fitted to out-of-frame rearrangements, and those results were checked against IGoR. In a later analysis, hypergeometric tests were used to score TCR-TCR, TCR-HLA and TCR-CMV co-occurrence, with a repertoire-size bias correction applied to TCR pairs. A later analysis estimated false discovery rates by permuting HLA or CMV assignments 20 times. In a later analysis, co-occurring TCRs were grouped using DBSCAN, and TCRdist sequence similarity was added for clustering within HLA-allele-positive subsets. For co-occurrence clustering, repertoires with fewer than 30,000 or more than 120,000 public chains were excluded, along with four or five repertoires with anomalous nucleotide sharing. TCRdb limited this immuneACCESS table to in-frame rearrangements with V and J called. A share of clones is missing; checked studies link under half to unresolved V genes, and the rest is unexplained. D and trimming were read from the DNA, whereas the V and J calls and clone size are those reported in that table. The sample profile shows 200,000 to 250,000 clones; about 89% of them were found once. Clones ranked in the top ten supply around 1% of the sample.

The cohort was made up of 500 to 850 healthy bone marrow donors. Cohort members were all nominally healthy when sampled, although unrecorded immune exposures were likely present. The donor was CMV seronegative and was included in the group of over 300 seronegative cohort members. A peripheral blood sample was collected from each donor, and TCR beta sequencing was performed on peripheral blood mononuclear cells. Genomic DNA was extracted from the blood cell samples with the Qiagen DNeasy Blood Extraction Kit. V loses 3 bases, J loses 4 bases, and the germline ends lie 13 bases apart. The CDR3 runs 14 amino acids, cysteine and phenylalanine included. Of all the DNA, just the CDR3 is kept, 42 bases in frame from base 1. The germline V gene (reference sequence) gives CDR1 as LNHDA and CDR2 as SQIVND.

Recombination joined TRBV19 with TRBJ2-7; matching of 5 bases hints at TRBD1 as the D gene. Sample: PBMCs. The source of this sequence is a woman under 30 in good health and CMV-seronegative. The CDR3 reads as follows: CASSILDRQYEQYF. Read as DNA, the sequence is TGTGCCAGTAGTATTCTTGACAGACAGTACGAGCAGTACTTC.